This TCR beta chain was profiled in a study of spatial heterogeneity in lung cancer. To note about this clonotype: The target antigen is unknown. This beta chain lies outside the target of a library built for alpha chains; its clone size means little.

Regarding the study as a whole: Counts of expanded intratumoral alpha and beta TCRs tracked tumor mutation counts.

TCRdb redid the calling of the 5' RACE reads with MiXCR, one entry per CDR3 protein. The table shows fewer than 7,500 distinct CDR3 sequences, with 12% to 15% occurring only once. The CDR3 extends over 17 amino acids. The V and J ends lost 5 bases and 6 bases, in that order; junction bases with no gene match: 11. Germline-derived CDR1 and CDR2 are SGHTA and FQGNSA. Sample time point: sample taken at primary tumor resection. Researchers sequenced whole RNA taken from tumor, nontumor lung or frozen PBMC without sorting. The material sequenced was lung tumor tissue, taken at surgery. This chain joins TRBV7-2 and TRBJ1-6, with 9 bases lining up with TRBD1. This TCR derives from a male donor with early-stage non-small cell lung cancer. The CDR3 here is CASSGTGSRRGNSPLHF. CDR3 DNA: TGTGCCAGCAGCGGGACAGGGTCCCGGCGTGGTAATTCACCCCTCCACTTT.